This T cell receptor (beta chain) was found in a study of blood T cell repertoires in COVID-19. The V and J ends lost 3 bases and 4 bases respectively, with 11 bases between them. This CDR3 spans 14 amino acids. Germline V gene sequence: CDR1 LNHDA, CDR2 SQIVND (reference sequence). Assay used: immunoSEQ multiplex PCR; TCRdb lists only in-frame clones, some missing. The sample lists roughly 290,000 clones; 90% were seen once. The receptor was derived from a woman aged 25 to 39 with COVID-19, enrolled during active disease. Material for sequencing was peripheral blood. The V call is TRBV19, the J call TRBJ2-3, with D perhaps TRBD2 (6 bases). The DNA for the CDR3 is TGTGCCAGTAGTATGCTGCGGGGATCAGATACGCAGTATTTT. Amino acids: CASSMLRGSDTQYF. Full variable domain (rest looked up from reference TRBV19 and TRBJ2-3): DGGITQSPKYLFRKEGQNVTLSCEQNLNHDAMYWYRQDPGQGLRLIYYSQIVNDFQKGDIAEGYSVSREKKESFPLTVTSAQKNPTAFYLCASSMLRGSDTQYFGPGTRLTVL.